The source of this T cell receptor (beta chain) is a study of cytomegalovirus exposure and HLA in healthy donors. General study findings and limits: Rarity marked most TCR sequences, yet some public TCRs occurred in many donors.

PCR used 60 Vbeta primers and 13 Jbeta primers. Using immunoSEQ multiplex PCR, the repertoire was profiled, and TCRdb retains in-frame clones only, with some absent. The table has about 120,000 clones, over 65% seen once; the top ten hold roughly 8.6%. CDR1 and CDR2 (germline): SEHNR, FQNEAQ (reference sequence). This CDR3 region has 12 residues. On this clone: Its antigen is undetermined. Mismatch with germline at one junction end may stem from a read error.

The source of this sequence is a middle-aged woman in good health and CMV-seropositive. The sample comprised PBMCs. The chain couples TRBV7-9 to TRBJ2-5, with TRBD2 identical over 12 bases. The CDR3 DNA is TGTTCCAGCAGCACGGGACTAGCGGGCCTCCACTTC. Protein product: CSSSTGLAGLHF. Using reference TRBV7-9 and TRBJ2-5 for the parts outside the CDR3, the full variable domain is DTGVSQNPRHKITKRGQNVTFRCDPISEHNRLYWYRQTLGQGPEFLTYFQNEAQLEKSRLLSDRFSAERPKGSFSTLEIQRTEQGDSAMYLCSSSTGLAGLHFGPGTRLLVL.